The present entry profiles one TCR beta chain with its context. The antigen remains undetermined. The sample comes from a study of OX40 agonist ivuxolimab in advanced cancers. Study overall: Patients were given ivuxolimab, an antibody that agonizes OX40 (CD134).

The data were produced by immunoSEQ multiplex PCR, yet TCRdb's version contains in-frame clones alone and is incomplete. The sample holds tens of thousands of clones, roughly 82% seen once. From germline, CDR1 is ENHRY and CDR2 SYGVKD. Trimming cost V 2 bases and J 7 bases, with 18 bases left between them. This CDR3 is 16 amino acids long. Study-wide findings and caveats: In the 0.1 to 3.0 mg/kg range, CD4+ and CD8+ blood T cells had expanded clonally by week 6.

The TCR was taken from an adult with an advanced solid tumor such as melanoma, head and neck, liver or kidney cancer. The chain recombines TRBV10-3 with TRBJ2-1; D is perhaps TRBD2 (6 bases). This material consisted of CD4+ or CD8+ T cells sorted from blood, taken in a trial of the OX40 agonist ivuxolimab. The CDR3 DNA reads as TGTGCCATCAGTGAGAATATAGGAGGGAGAGGGAATGAGCAGTTCTTC. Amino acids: CAISENIGGRGNEQFF.